The 5 T cell receptor beta chains below were found in one sample sequenced in a study of cytomegalovirus exposure and HLA in healthy donors. 60 Vbeta and 13 Jbeta primers were used in PCR. Sequencing used immunoSEQ multiplex PCR; TCRdb keeps in-frame clones, though not all of them. The sample lists under 200,000 clones; over 75% were seen once. Material for sequencing was PBMCs. These receptors originate from a woman aged 45-65 years in good health and CMV-seropositive.

The chain combines TRBV9 with TRBJ2-5; TRBD2 is a possible D gene (5 bases). Trimming took 0 bases from V and 1 from J, leaving 7 bases between them. The CDR3 consists of 14 residues. Per germline, CDR1 SGDLS and CDR2 YYNGEE. CDR3 residues: CASSVEGSQETQYF. CDR3 sequence (DNA): TGTGCCAGCAGCGTAGAAGGGAGCCAAGAGACCCAGTACTTC.

V gene TRBV2 combines with J gene TRBJ2-5, with D possibly being TRBD2 (6 bases). Deletions cut 5 bases from V and 7 bases from J, with 17 bases between. Germline V gene lookup returns CDR1 SNHLY and CDR2 FYNNEI. The CDR3 loop spans 14 amino acids. CDR3 nucleotide sequence: TGTGCCAGCAGTCCTAGCGTAGGGGCGGGGACCCAGTACTTC. As protein: CASSPSVGAGTQYF.

This chain joins TRBV19 and TRBJ1-4; no clear D. The CDR3 has 15 residues. V lost 5 bases and J lost 3, with 13 bases in between. Looked up from germline, CDR1 is LNHDA and CDR2 is SQIVND (reference sequence). Written as DNA, the CDR3 is TGTGCCAGTAGTGTTTCGAGGGCGGCTAATGAAAAACTGTTTTTT. Its translation is CASSVSRAANEKLFF.

The genes are TRBV6-1 and TRBJ2-7; 10 bases map to TRBD1. The CDR3 totals 15 residues. With V trimmed by 4 bases and J by 3 bases, 6 bases remained unmatched. CDR1 is MNHNS and CDR2 is SASEGT in the germline V gene. CDR3 residues: CASSASGQGSYEQYF. For the CDR3, the DNA is TGTGCCAGCAGTGCCTCGGGACAGGGGAGCTACGAGCAGTACTTC.

The chain combines TRBV7-8 with TRBJ2-5; TRBD1 aligns across 8 bases. The CDR3 is 13 residues long. Unmatched junction bases numbered 10, after V lost 5 bases and J lost 11 bases. The germline V gene has CDR1 SGHVS and CDR2 FQNEAQ. The CDR3 region is CASSRTGQALQYF. The CDR3 bases are TGTGCCAGCAGCCGAACGGGACAGGCGCTGCAGTACTTC. The full variable domain, its missing parts supplied by reference TRBV7-8 and TRBJ2-5, is GAGVSQSPRYKVAKRGQDVALRCDPISGHVSLFWYQQALGQGPEFLTYFQNEAQLDKSGLPSDRFFAERPEGSVSTLKIQRTQQEDSAVYLCASSRTGQALQYFGPGTRLLVL.